This T cell receptor beta chain was observed in a study of T-cell reconstitution after alpha-beta-depleted transplantation in children. Broader study findings: Day-60 TCRbeta diversity that was high in some patients was derived from surviving recipient T cells and thymic progenitors. At the one-year point after transplant, T-cell counts and TCRbeta diversity were found to come mostly from T cells that had been newly produced. It was reported that alpha-beta T cells came from several hundred expanded graft clones (about two months after transplant).

Germline CDR1 MGHRA, CDR2 YSYEKL. J was trimmed by 1 base and V by 5 bases; bases with no gene match: 12. The CDR3 contains 17 residues. A TCRbeta library incorporating unique molecular identifiers was prepared. TCRdb ran MiXCR on the PCR reads and lists one entry per CDR3 protein. The data hold approximately 1,000,000 distinct CDR3 sequences, with about 29% observed a single time. Details on this clonotype: Its specificity is unknown.

The sample was PBMCs, mostly from graft donor cells, taken 360 days after TCRalphabeta/CD19-depleted stem cell transplant. The chain couples TRBV4-1 to TRBJ2-5; 8 bases are shared with TRBD1. The TCR sequence derives from a boy in the first two years of life who had a stem cell transplant for SCID, so the T cells may come from the graft donor. CDR3 sequence: CASSKKGSGTGQETQYF. DNA of the CDR3: TGCGCCAGCAGCAAAAAAGGGTCCGGGACAGGCCAAGAGACCCAGTACTTC.